The clone carrying this T cell receptor (beta chain) showed up just once. Its antigen is currently unknown. Points from the study as a whole: Tumor memory CD4+ T cell TCR gene usage was found to cluster with blood and lymph node memory CD4+ cells and with lymph node naive CD4+ cells.

V gave up 6 bases and J gave up 4 bases; unmatched junction bases: 6. This CDR3 spans 14 amino acids. Germline CDR1 MDHEN, CDR2 SYDVKM. Cells sorted as Tregs were CD4+, CD25+ and CD127-/low. Semi-nested PCR with Nested Universal Primer A followed constant-region reverse priming of full-length variable regions. One entry per CDR3 protein results from TCRdb running MiXCR on the 5' RACE reads. The sample lists approximately 40,000 distinct CDR3 sequences; less than 25% were seen once. Sequencing was carried out using Tregs sorted from blood. The chain links TRBV28 to TRBJ1-3; 7 bases line up with TRBD1. This sequence was found in a female donor with breast cancer. CDR3 DNA sequence: TGTGCCAGCAGGCTGACAGGGTCAGGAAACACCATATATTTT. This sequence encodes CASRLTGSGNTIYF.